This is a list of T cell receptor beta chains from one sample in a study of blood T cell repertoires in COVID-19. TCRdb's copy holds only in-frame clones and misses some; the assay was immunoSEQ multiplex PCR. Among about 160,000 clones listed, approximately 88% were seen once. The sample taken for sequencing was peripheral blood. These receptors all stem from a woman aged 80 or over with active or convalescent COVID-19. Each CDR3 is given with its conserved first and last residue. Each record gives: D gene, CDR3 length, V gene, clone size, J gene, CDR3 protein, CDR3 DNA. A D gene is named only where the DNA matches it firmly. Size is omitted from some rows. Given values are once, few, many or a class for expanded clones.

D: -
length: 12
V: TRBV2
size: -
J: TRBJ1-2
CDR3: CASRNRVYGYTF
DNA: TGTGCCAGCAGGAACAGGGTCTATGGCTACACCTTC

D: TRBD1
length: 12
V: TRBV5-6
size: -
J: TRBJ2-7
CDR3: CASSSNTGAQDF
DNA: TGTGCCAGCAGCTCCAATACAGGGGCGCAGGACTTC

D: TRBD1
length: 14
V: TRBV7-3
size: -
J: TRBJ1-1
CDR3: CASSPGGASTEAFF
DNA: TGTGCCAGCAGCCCAGGGGGCGCCAGCACTGAAGCTTTCTTT

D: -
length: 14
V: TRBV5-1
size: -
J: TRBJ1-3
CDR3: CASSLALGGNTIYF
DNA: TGCGCCAGCAGCTTGGCCCTAGGAGGAAACACCATATATTTT

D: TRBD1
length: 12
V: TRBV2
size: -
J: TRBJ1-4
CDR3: CATRQGAEKLFF
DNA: TGTGCCACCCGACAGGGGGCTGAAAAACTGTTTTTT

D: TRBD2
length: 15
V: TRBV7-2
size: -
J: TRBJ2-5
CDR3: CASSLLAGGQETQYF
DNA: TGTGCCAGCAGCTTACTAGCGGGGGGCCAAGAGACCCAGTACTTC

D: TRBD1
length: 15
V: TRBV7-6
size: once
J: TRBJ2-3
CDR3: CASSHDRDSTDTQYF
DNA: TGTGCCAGCAGTCACGACAGGGATAGCACAGATACGCAGTATTTT

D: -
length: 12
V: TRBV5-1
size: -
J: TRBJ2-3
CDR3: CASRIGTDTQYF
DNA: TGCGCCAGCAGGATCGGGACAGATACGCAGTATTTT

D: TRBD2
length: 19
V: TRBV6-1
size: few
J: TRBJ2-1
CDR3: CASSGISGTSVGSYNEQFF
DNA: TGTGCCAGCAGTGGAATTAGCGGGACCTCCGTAGGCTCCTACAATGAGCAGTTCTTC

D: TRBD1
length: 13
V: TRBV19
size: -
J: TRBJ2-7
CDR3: CASGTGESYEQYF
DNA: TGTGCCAGTGGGACAGGGGAATCCTACGAGCAGTACTTC

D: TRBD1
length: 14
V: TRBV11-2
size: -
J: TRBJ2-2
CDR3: CASSPRTGAGELFF
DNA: TGTGCCAGCAGCCCCCGGACAGGGGCCGGGGAGCTGTTTTTT

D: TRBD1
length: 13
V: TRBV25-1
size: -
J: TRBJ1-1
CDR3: CASEQGLNTEAFF
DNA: TGTGCCAGCGAACAGGGGTTGAACACTGAAGCTTTCTTT

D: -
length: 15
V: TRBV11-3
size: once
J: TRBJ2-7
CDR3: CASSTDNDGAYEQYF
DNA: TGTGCCAGCAGCACCGACAACGACGGCGCCTACGAGCAGTACTTC

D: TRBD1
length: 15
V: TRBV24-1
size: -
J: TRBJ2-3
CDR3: CATSRTGESTDTQYF
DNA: TGTGCCACCAGTAGGACAGGAGAAAGCACAGATACGCAGTATTTT